What follows is one T cell receptor beta chain and its context. As processed by the authors: Scientists estimated how many nucleated cells there were by amplifying reference gene primers. Some clones are missing from TCRdb's copy, which holds only in-frame ones; the method was immunoSEQ multiplex PCR. The D gene and trimming were derived from the DNA, and the V and J assignments and clone size from that table. The profile covers 70,000 or so clones, with 75% to 90% appearing a single time and approximately 6.8% taken by the ten largest. The data were taken from a study of blood T cell repertoires in COVID-19. Study at large: Sites across the United States, Italy and Spain contributed samples from acute and convalescent COVID-19. In each case, the material was cDNA or gDNA derived from T cells, B-cell-depleted T cells, or PBMCs.

CDR1 MDHEN and CDR2 SYDVKM come from the germline V gene. Trimming at V came to 5 bases and at J to 1 base, leaving 7 bases not matched to a gene. The CDR3 is 16 amino acids. The TCR sequence derives from a woman aged 80 or over with active COVID-19. V and J are TRBV28 and TRBJ1-5; 8 nucleotides align to TRBD1. The specimen sequenced was peripheral blood. In nucleotides, the CDR3 is TGTGCCAGCAGTGGTGGACAGGGTGTAAGCAATCAGCCCCAGCATTTT. It codes for CASSGGQGVSNQPQHF.